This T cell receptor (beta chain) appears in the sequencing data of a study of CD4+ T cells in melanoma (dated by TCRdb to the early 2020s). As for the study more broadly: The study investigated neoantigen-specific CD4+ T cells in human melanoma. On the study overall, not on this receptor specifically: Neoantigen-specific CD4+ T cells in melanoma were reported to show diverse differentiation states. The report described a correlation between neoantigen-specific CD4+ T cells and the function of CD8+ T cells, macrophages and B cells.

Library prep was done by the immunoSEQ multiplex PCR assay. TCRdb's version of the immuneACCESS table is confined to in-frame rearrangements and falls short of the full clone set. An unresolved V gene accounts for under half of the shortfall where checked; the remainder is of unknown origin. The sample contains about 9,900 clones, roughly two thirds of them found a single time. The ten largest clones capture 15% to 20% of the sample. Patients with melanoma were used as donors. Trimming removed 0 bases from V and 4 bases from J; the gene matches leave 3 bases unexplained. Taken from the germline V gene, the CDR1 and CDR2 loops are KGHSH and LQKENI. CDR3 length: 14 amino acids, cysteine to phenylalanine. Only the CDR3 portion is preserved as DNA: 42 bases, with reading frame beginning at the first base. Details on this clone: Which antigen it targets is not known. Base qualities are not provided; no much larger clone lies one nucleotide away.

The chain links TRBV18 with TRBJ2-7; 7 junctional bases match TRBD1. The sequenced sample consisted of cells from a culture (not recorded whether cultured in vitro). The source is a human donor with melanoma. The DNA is TGTGCCAGCTCACCACCGCGACAGGGATACGAGCAGTACTTC. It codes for CASSPPRQGYEQYF.